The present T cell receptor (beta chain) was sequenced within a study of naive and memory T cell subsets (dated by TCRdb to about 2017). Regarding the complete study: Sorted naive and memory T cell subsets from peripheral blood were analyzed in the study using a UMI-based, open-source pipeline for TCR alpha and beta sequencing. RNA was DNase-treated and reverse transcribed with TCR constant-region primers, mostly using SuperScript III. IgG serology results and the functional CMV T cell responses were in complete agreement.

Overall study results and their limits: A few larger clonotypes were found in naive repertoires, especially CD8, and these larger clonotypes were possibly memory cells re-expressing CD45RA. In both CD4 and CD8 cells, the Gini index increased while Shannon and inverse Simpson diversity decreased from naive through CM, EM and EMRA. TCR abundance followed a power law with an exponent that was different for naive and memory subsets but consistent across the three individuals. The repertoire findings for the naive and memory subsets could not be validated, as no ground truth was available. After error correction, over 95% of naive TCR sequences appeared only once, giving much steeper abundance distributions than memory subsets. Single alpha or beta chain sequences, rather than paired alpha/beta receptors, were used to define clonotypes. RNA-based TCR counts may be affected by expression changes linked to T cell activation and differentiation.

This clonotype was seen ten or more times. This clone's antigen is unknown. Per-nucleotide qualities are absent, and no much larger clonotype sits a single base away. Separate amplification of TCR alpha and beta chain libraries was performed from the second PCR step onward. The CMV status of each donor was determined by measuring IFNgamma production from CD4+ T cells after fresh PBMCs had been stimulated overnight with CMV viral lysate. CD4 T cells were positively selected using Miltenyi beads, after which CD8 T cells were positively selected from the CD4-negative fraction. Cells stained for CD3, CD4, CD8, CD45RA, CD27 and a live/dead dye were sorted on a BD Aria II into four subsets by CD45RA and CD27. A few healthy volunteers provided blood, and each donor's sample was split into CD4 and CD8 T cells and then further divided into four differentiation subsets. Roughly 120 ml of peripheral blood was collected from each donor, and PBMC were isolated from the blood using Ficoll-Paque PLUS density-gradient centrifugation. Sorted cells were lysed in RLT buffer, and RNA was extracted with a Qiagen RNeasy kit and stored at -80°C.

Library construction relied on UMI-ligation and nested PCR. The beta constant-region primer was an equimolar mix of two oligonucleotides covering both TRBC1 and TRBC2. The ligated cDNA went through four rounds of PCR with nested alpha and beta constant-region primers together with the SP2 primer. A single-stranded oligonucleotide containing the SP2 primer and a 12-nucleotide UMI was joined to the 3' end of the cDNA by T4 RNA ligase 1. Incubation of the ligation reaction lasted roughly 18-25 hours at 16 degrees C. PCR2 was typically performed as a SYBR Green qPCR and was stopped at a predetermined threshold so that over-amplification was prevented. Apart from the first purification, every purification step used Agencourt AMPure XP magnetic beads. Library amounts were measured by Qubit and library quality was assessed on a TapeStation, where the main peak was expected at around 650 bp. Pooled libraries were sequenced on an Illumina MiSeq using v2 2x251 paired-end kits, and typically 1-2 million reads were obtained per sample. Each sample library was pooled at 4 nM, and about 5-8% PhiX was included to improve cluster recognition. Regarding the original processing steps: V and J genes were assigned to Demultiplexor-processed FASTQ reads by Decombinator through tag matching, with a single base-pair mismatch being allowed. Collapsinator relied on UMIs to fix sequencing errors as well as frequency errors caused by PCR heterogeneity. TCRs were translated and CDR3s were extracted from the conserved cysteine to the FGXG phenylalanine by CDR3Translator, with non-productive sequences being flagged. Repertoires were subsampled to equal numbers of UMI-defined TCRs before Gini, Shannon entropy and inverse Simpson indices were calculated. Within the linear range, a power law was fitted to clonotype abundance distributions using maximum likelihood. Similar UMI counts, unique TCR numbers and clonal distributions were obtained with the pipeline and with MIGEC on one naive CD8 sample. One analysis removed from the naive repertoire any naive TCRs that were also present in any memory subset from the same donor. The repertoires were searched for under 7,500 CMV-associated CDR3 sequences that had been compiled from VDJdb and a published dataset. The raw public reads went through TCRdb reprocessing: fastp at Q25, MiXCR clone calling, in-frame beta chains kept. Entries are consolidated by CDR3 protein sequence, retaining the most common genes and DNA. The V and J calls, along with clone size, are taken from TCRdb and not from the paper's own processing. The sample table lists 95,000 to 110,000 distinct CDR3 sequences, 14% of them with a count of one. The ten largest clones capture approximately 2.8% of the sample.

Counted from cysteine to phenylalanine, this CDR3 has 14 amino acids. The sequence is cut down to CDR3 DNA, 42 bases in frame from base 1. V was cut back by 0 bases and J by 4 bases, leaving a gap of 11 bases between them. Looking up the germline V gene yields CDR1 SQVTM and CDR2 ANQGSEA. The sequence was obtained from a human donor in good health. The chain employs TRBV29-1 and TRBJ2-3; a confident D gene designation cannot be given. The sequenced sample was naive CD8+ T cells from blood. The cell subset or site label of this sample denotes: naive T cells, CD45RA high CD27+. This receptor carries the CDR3 CSVEEHQRADTQYF. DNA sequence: TGCAGCGTTGAAGAACACCAAAGGGCAGATACGCAGTATTTT.